Listed below are T cell receptor beta chains from one sample, sequenced in a study of cytotoxic CD8 clonotypes in ibrutinib-treated CLL. Profiling relied on immunoSEQ multiplex PCR, and the TCRdb table lists in-frame clones only, not all of them. This table holds hundreds of thousands of clones, roughly 67% found once. The specimen was PBMCs, collected after 36 months of ibrutinib treatment. These receptors all come from a human donor with chronic lymphocytic leukemia. The CDR3 runs from the conserved cysteine through the conserved F or W. Size is omitted from some rows. Given values are once, few, many or a class for expanded clones.

j_call clone_size cdr3_length v_call cdr3_aa
TRBJ2-1 NA 18 TRBV10-3 CAISERLLLAGEDNEQFF
TRBJ1-2 few 14 TRBV5-1 CASSLGPEPGGYTF
TRBJ1-5 few 19 TRBV5-8 CASSFGQGIRRGSNQPQHF
TRBJ2-1 few 16 TRBV6-1 CASSENGLAWNNEQFF
TRBJ2-4 NA 14 TRBV7-3 CASSPQGGAHIQYF
TRBJ1-1 NA 17 TRBV6-1 CASSVTVSLPLNTEAFF
TRBJ2-5 NA 14 TRBV29-1 CSVQDRGLMETQYF
TRBJ2-6 NA 16 TRBV9 CAPATARGSGANVLTF
TRBJ2-1 NA 11 TRBV2 CASSPWGEQFF
TRBJ2-7 NA 14 TRBV18 CASSNPGDSYEQYF
TRBJ1-4 NA 14 TRBV27 CASSLIGFGEKLFF
TRBJ1-5 NA 15 TRBV28 CASSLRGGGGQPQHF
TRBJ1-3 NA 14 TRBV5-1 CASSLGGIGNTIYF
TRBJ2-3 NA 16 TRBV6-1 CASSDLAGLGTDTQYF
TRBJ2-7 NA 16 TRBV4-1 CASSQDAASGRYEQYF
TRBJ2-3 NA 16 TRBV30 CAQGLGLAERTDTQYF
TRBJ1-5 NA 15 TRBV4-2 CASSQDLDSNQPQHF
TRBJ2-3 NA 12 TRBV6-6 CASRTGEGTQYF
TRBJ2-7 NA 16 TRBV6-6 CASSYFPAGGPHEQYF
TRBJ1-4 NA 11 TRBV5-1 CASSEDEKLFF
TRBJ2-5 NA 14 TRBV9 CASSKGGRGETQYF
TRBJ2-1 once 15 TRBV5-1 CASRGASGTYNEQFF
TRBJ1-2 NA 13 TRBV6-5 CASWVHSNYGYTF
TRBJ1-2 NA 13 TRBV7-9 CASSLGSGDGYTF
TRBJ1-2 NA 16 TRBV19 CASSTVWGWRDYGYTF
TRBJ2-3 NA 14 TRBV27 CASATTSGRRSQYF
TRBJ2-5 NA 19 TRBV7-9 CASSPGLAVTQIRGETQYF
TRBJ2-7 NA 16 TRBV11-2 CASSLDRGLASIEQYF